This TCR beta chain comes out of a study of blood T cells in healthy people across ages. For the study at large: Researchers report that template switching captured about one barcoded beta molecule per two T cells.

Each of the donors had approximately 10 milliliters of peripheral blood drawn into EDTA-treated Vacutainer tubes. This clonotype has a handful of counts. Germline values: CDR1 DFQATT, CDR2 SNEGSKA (reference sequence). This CDR3 has 13 amino acids. Trimming took 7 bases from V and 0 from J, leaving 9 bases between them. The second PCR ran roughly 7 to 11 cycles with a sample-barcoded 5' primer and J-beta primers. TCRdb re-called the 5' RACE reads through MiXCR, storing one row per CDR3 protein. The repertoire consists of around 1,500,000 distinct CDR3 sequences, with about 28% occurring once and the leading ten covering 7.7%.

This sequence was found in a woman under 40 in good health. The gene calls are TRBV20-1 and TRBJ1-4; D is perhaps TRBD1 (6 bases). The sequencing sample was made of blood. The chain's CDR3 is CSGKGATNEKLFF. The CDR3 bases are TGCAGTGGAAAGGGGGCAACTAATGAAAAACTGTTTTTT.